The entry below gives a single TCR beta chain sequence along with its context. Relative to the germline gene, one junction end is altered; a read error may explain this. The data were obtained in a study of T cells in Graves' hyperthyroidism and ophthalmopathy. Amplified TCR beta CDR3 regions came from RNA transcripts. The TCR CDR3 first-round RT-PCR relied on the HTBI primer set. One entry per CDR3 protein results from TCRdb running MiXCR on the multiplex PCR reads. Among 300,000 to 450,000 distinct CDR3 sequences, approximately 18% were seen once, and the ten largest hold 34%. Germline CDR1 is MDHEN and CDR2 is SYDVKM. The CDR3 totals 17 residues.

Source material: blood. The source of this sequence is a woman aged 25 to 39 with Graves' hyperthyroidism that later progressed to Graves' ophthalmopathy. The genes are TRBV28 and TRBJ2-2; 9 positions match TRBD1. CDR3 DNA sequence: TGTGCCAGCAGCCTAGTTTGGGACAGGGCTAACACCGGGGAGCTGTCTTTT. This codes for CASSLVWDRANTGELSF.